This T cell receptor beta chain was profiled in a study of Graves' ophthalmopathy and Graves' hyperthyroidism listed by TCRdb under 2018. In terms of the full investigation: Peripheral blood was collected before any treatment was given, at the time of initial diagnosis. To tell Graves' ophthalmopathy apart from Graves' hyperthyroidism, and to predict which patients would progress to ophthalmopathy, the study relied on TCR beta repertoire signatures. In total, 135 blood samples were TCR-sequenced: under 45 ophthalmopathy, roughly 77 hyperthyroidism and roughly 17 hyperthyroidism-to-ophthalmopathy patients. To explore V-J signatures that distinguish ophthalmopathy from hyperthyroidism, a discovery set of about a hundred patients was enrolled, made up of 43 with ophthalmopathy and some 56 with stable hyperthyroidism. For independent validation, a separate cohort was made up of 18 to 20 hyperthyroidism patients plus 17 patients who later progressed from hyperthyroidism to ophthalmopathy. T-cell repertoires of thyroid tissue and blood were compared in over 5 hyperthyroidism patients. After sampling, hyperthyroidism patients received methimazole starting at 30 mg daily, and ophthalmopathy patients received high-dose intravenous methylprednisolone. General conclusions and limits of the study: In validation, the model predicted ophthalmopathy progression with about 70% sensitivity and about 73% specificity; roughly eleven predicted patients were CT-confirmed with GO in a median of approximately 6.5 months. In cross-validation, the 13-signature model distinguished ophthalmopathy from stable hyperthyroidism with approximately 90% sensitivity and around 81% specificity, while in the test set the corresponding values were 80% and 75%. Sample size was not predetermined statistically, and investigators were not blinded to group allocation. Among expanded thyroid clonotypes with frequency above 0.001, most also showed up in blood, which suggests that blood repertoires may reflect the thyroid immune response.

Patients with ophthalmopathy had moderately to severely active disease, with a Clinical Activity Score of 3 or more, a NOSPECS grade of 4 or more, and a disease duration of less than 3 months. Patients with other autoimmune diseases, uncontrolled infections, pregnancy or lactation were excluded from the study. Clinical symptoms, serum thyroxine, TRAb, thyroid ultrasound and orbital computed tomography were used for diagnosis. Ficoll-Paque density gradient centrifugation was used to isolate PBMCs from 8.5 to 10 ml of fresh peripheral blood. Total RNA was extracted using Trizol reagent, and RNA quality was checked on an Agilent 2100 Bioanalyzer. This clonotype has a handful of counts. Its recognized antigen is unknown. No qualities accompany the bases; no much larger clone lies one base away. TCR beta CDR3 regions were amplified from RNA transcripts for repertoire sequencing. The first round of RT-PCR was done with HTBI primers and the Qiagen OneStep RT-PCR kit, and was followed by a second round of multiplex PCR, then size selection and purification. Sequencing of the libraries was carried out on an Illumina HiSeq2000 in paired-end mode with 100 bp reads. On the authors' methods: SOAPnuke was used to process the reads, removing any read that contained adapters or uncalled bases, had a mean Phred below 15, or lacked an exact match to the constant primer or identifier. High-quality paired reads were merged with COPE v1.2.5. Each unique nucleotide sequence was defined as a clonotype, and clonotypes were aligned to IMGT TRB V, D and J references with MiTCR v1.1. The analysis was limited to V-J combinations with a frequency above 0.0001, which together covered around 99% of the repertoires. A TCR clonal expansion and chaos score per V-J combination was defined as the ratio of F50 clonal expansion to chaos observed in the TCRdist matrix. Welch's t-statistics and random forest were used to reduce the features to some 13 V-J combinations, which were then used as input to a naive Bayes classifier. Thyroid-blood repertoire similarity was quantified with the Morisita-Horn index. TCRdb reworked the public reads: Q25 trimming with fastp, MiXCR clone assembly, productive beta chains retained. CDR3 protein duplicates are merged, each entry listing the most common genes and DNA. It is TCRdb's table, rather than the study itself, that gives the V and J calls and clone size. The sample table contains fewer than 350,000 distinct CDR3 sequences; only one count was recorded for under 20% of them. The top ten constitute more than 9% of the sample.

Between the V and J ends, shortened by 6 bases and 1 base respectively, the junction contains 9 bases. Per the germline V gene, MNHNS is the CDR1 and SASEGT is the CDR2. Its CDR3 holds 13 amino acids, cysteine through phenylalanine. Only CDR3 DNA is held: 39 bases, read in frame from base 1. This TCR was sampled from an adult man with Graves' ophthalmopathy. The sample taken for sequencing was peripheral blood. Recombination joined TRBV6-1 with TRBJ1-1; no D gene call is confident. The CDR3 protein is CASSLWANTEAFF. At the DNA level, the sequence is TGTGCCAGCAGCCTTTGGGCGAACACTGAAGCTTTCTTT.